The 23 T cell receptor beta chains given below trace back to one sample, sequenced in a study of resident and recirculating memory T cells in vitiligo. Sequencing was performed with immunoSEQ multiplex PCR; in TCRdb, only in-frame clones are kept and a portion is missing. The table lists roughly 42,000 clones, nearly 95% of them singletons. Sequenced: blood. The receptors derive from a male donor with vitiligo.

This clone was counted once. The chain couples TRBV6-5 to TRBJ1-1; D gene ambiguous. Between the trimmed V and J ends, which lost 7 bases and 5 bases, there was a span of 17 bases. Germline loops: CDR1 MNHEY, CDR2 SVGAGI. The CDR3 sequence is 14 residues long. The CDR3 spells CASTLFPGGTEAFF. The CDR3 DNA sequence: TGTGCCAGCACCCTTTTTCCGGGAGGAACTGAAGCTTTCTTT.

The V gene is TRBV30, the J gene TRBJ2-2; 12 nucleotides line up with TRBD2. The V and J ends lost 6 bases and 4 bases, in that order; junction bases with no gene match: 6. The germline CDR1 and CDR2 sequences are GTSNPN and SVGIG (reference sequence). The CDR3 has 15 amino acids. This CDR3 is CACNSGLAGTGELFF. CDR3 DNA: TGTGCCTGTAACTCGGGACTAGCGGGCACCGGGGAGCTGTTTTTT.

The J gene is TRBJ1-1, the V gene TRBV30, with TRBD1 matching 9 bases. The CDR3 covers 15 residues. Germline CDR1 is GTSNPN and CDR2 is SVGIG (reference sequence). The J segment lost 0 bases and the V segment lost 1 base, leaving 3 bases of the junction unmatched. In DNA, the CDR3 is TGTGCCTGGAGTGCTACAGGGGGCTTGAACACTGAAGCTTTCTTT. Its translation is CAWSATGGLNTEAFF.

The CDR3 sequence is CASSSQKPQHF. CDR3 nucleotides: TGTGCCAGCAGTTCTCAGAAGCCCCAGCATTTT. The chain employs TRBV6-1 and TRBJ1-5; unclear D gene. The length of the CDR3 is 11 residues. The ends were cut back, 5 bases at V and 8 bases at J, with 7 bases in the middle. Germline V gene lookup returns CDR1 MNHNS and CDR2 SASEGT.

The chain is built from TRBV6-1 and TRBJ1-2; the match to TRBD1 covers 8 bases. The CDR3 runs 17 residues. V dropped 4 bases and J dropped 5; count of bases not matched to a gene: 15. Germline values: CDR1 MNHNS, CDR2 SASEGT. The DNA for the CDR3 is TGTGCCAGCAGTGTTTTGCTGTCAGGGGGCGGGTCGTATGGCTACACCTTC. Translation: CASSVLLSGGGSYGYTF.

This sequence joins TRBV4-1 and TRBJ1-1; the D is unclear. In germline, CDR1 is MGHRA, CDR2 YSYEKL. The germline V and J ends were trimmed by 1 base and 0 bases, with 6 bases remaining between them. CDR3 length: 14 amino acids. The CDR3 DNA follows: TGCGCCAGCAGCCAAGGAACAGTGAACACTGAAGCTTTCTTT. Translating it yields CASSQGTVNTEAFF.

The rearrangement uses TRBV29-1 and TRBJ1-1; D gene unclear. The V gene's germline CDR1 is SQVTM and CDR2 ANQGSEA. The V gene lost 7 bases and the J gene lost 3 bases, with 24 bases spanning the gap. The CDR3 spans 16 residues. CDR3 nucleotide sequence: TGCAGCGCAAGAAGAAGCACGAAACGCCCCGACACTGAAGCTTTCTTT. Its protein is CSARRSTKRPDTEAFF.

This sequence joins TRBV7-6 and TRBJ1-2, with D possibly being TRBD1 (6 bases). Trimming stripped 5 bases from V and 3 bases from J, with 10 bases between. There are 13 residues in the CDR3. Germline V gene sequence: CDR1 SGHVS, CDR2 FNYEAQ. CDR3 loop: CASSPGTYYGYTF. CDR3 DNA sequence: TGTGCCAGCAGCCCGGGGACATACTATGGCTACACCTTC.

The J gene is TRBJ1-2, the V gene TRBV30; 8 nucleotides line up with TRBD1. Germline assignment: CDR1 GTSNPN and CDR2 SVGIG (reference sequence). This CDR3 contains 13 residues. V lost 1 base and J lost 2; bases outside the gene matches: 0. CDR3 in DNA: TGTGCCTGGAGTGCAGGGGGCAACTATGGCTACACCTTC. The encoded protein is CAWSAGGNYGYTF.

This chain links TRBV5-1 with TRBJ1-1, with TRBD1 as a possible D gene (6 bases). The CDR3 consists of 18 residues. Per germline, CDR1 SGHRS and CDR2 YFSETQ. Trimming left V 0 bases short and J 5 bases short, with 23 bases between. This CDR3 is CASSLADLHPRGRTEAFF. CDR3 sequence (DNA): TGCGCCAGCAGCTTGGCCGATCTTCACCCCAGGGGAAGGACTGAAGCTTTCTTT.

The rearrangement uses TRBV10-3 and TRBJ2-1; 7 nucleotides line up with TRBD1. J gave up 10 bases and V 8 bases, and 20 bases lay outside the gene matches. From germline, CDR1 is ENHRY and CDR2 SYGVKD. The CDR3 covers 16 residues. The CDR3 here is CAIGTSTGVFGREQFF. CDR3 nucleotide sequence: TGTGCCATCGGGACCTCCACAGGGGTTTTTGGTAGGGAGCAGTTCTTC.

This chain joins TRBV7-3 and TRBJ2-1, with TRBD2 matching 7 bases. CDR3 length: 15 amino acids. The junction had 8 bases not matched to a gene; V was cut back by 5 bases and J by 4 bases. Germline loops: CDR1 SGHTA, CDR2 FQGTGA. CDR3 residues: CASSPSGGGYNEQFF. Here the CDR3 DNA reads TGTGCCAGCAGCCCTTCGGGCGGGGGATACAATGAGCAGTTCTTC.

The V gene is TRBV6-6, the J gene TRBJ1-1; no clear D. Germline V gene data show CDR1 as MNHNY and CDR2 as SVGAGI (reference sequence). Trimming shortened V by 6 bases and J by 2 bases, and 4 bases separated the two germline ends. This CDR3 spans 11 amino acids. In DNA, the CDR3 is TGTGCCAGCAGCCCTAACACTGAAGCTTTCTTT. Translated: CASSPNTEAFF.

The chain couples TRBV5-1 to TRBJ2-1; the match to TRBD2 covers 11 bases. The V gene's germline CDR1 is SGHRS and CDR2 YFSETQ. CDR3 length: 14 amino acids. J gave up 4 bases and V 6 bases, and 3 bases lay outside the gene matches. This chain's CDR3 is CASTTSGGYNEQFF. As DNA, the CDR3 is TGCGCCAGCACTACTAGCGGGGGATACAATGAGCAGTTCTTC.

The gene calls are TRBV9 and TRBJ1-1, with D maybe TRBD1 (6 bases). Germline V CDR1 and CDR2: SGDLS, YYNGEE. The CDR3 spans 15 residues. Trimming cost V 4 bases and J 9 bases, with 22 bases left between them. CDR3: CASSPMGGGKGKAFF. The CDR3 bases are TGTGCCAGCAGCCCTATGGGAGGGGGGAAGGGTAAAGCTTTCTTT. Filled out from reference TRBV9 and TRBJ1-1, the complete variable domain reads DSGVTQTPKHLITATGQRVTLRCSPRSGDLSVYWYQQSLDQGLQFLIQYYNGEERAKGNILERFSAQQFPDLHSELNLSSLELGDSALYFCASSPMGGGKGKAFFGQGTRLTVV.

V usage is TRBV7-9 and J usage is TRBJ1-2; D unclear. CDR3 length: 13 amino acids. In germline, CDR1 is SEHNR, CDR2 FQNEAQ (reference sequence). V was trimmed by 0 bases and J by 4 bases, leaving 6 bases between them. This chain's CDR3 is CASSLASGYGYTF. The CDR3 bases are TGTGCCAGCAGCTTAGCGTCAGGCTATGGCTACACCTTC.

The CDR3 DNA sequence: TGTGCCAGCAGCGGACAGGGCCTCGGCTACACCTTC. Amino acid sequence: CASSGQGLGYTF. V gene TRBV28 combines with J gene TRBJ1-2; 8 nucleotides align to TRBD1. V was pared by 6 bases and J by 8 bases, with 5 bases of the junction left unmatched. The CDR3 has 12 amino acids. The germline V gene encodes CDR1 MDHEN and CDR2 SYDVKM.

The V call is TRBV7-3, the J call TRBJ2-2, with 16 bases lining up with TRBD2. V gave up 9 bases and J gave up 4 bases; unmatched junction bases: 5. This CDR3 is built from 16 residues. The germline V gene encodes CDR1 SGHTA and CDR2 FQGTGA. Here the CDR3 reads CASGTSGGAGTGELFF. The CDR3, as DNA: TGTGCCAGTGGGACTAGCGGGGGGGCCGGCACCGGGGAGCTGTTTTTT. Using reference TRBV7-3 and TRBJ2-2 for the parts outside the CDR3, the full variable domain is GAGVSQTPSNKVTEKGKYVELRCDPISGHTALYWYRQSLGQGPEFLIYFQGTGAADDSGLPNDRFFAVRPEGSVSTLKIQRTERGDSAVYLCASGTSGGAGTGELFFGEGSRLTVL.

V and J are TRBV7-2 and TRBJ1-2; 10 bases are a match to TRBD1. Germline V gives CDR1 SGHTA, CDR2 FQGNSA. V lost 5 bases and J lost 8; bases outside the gene matches: 14. The CDR3 totals 16 residues. CDR3 in DNA: TGTGCCAGCAGCACCTTCCCAGGACAGGGGGGGAGGGGCTACACCTTC. Amino acid sequence: CASSTFPGQGGRGYTF.

In its sample, this clone was seen once. The chain has TRBV7-9 and TRBJ2-7, with D unclear. V was clipped by 3 bases and J by 2 bases, with 11 bases between them. CDR1 SEHNR and CDR2 FQNEAQ come from the germline V gene (reference sequence). The CDR3 runs to 14 residues. The CDR3 nucleotides read TGTGCCAGCAGCTTGGCAGAATATCCCTACGAGCAGTACTTC. This codes for CASSLAEYPYEQYF. The full variable domain, rest sourced from reference TRBV7-9 and TRBJ2-7, is DTGVSQNPRHKITKRGQNVTFRCDPISEHNRLYWYRQTLGQGPEFLTYFQNEAQLEKSRLLSDRFSAERPKGSFSTLEIQRTEQGDSAMYLCASSLAEYPYEQYFGPGTRLTVT.

This clone was found once. This chain joins TRBV19 and TRBJ2-5; 9 bases align to TRBD1. With 8 bases clipped from V and 2 bases from J, the junction kept 3 bases outside the gene matches. The CDR3 has 13 residues. Germline assignment: CDR1 LNHDA and CDR2 SQIVND (reference sequence). The CDR3 sequence is CASAGTGQETQYF. The CDR3 DNA is TGTGCCAGTGCCGGGACAGGGCAAGAGACCCAGTACTTC.

The chain employs TRBV12-2 and TRBJ1-2; the D segment call TRBD1 is taken from the table without a DNA check. TRBV12-2 is shown as a pseudogene. There are 15 residues in the CDR3. The DNA of the CDR3 is TGTGCAAGTCGCTTAAAAATCACAGGGAACTATGGCTACACCTTC. It translates to CASRLKITGNYGYTF.

The chain joins TRBV7-2 to TRBJ1-4, with D possibly TRBD1 on 5 matching bases. The CDR3 extends over 16 amino acids. V was trimmed by 1 base and J by 5 bases, leaving 14 bases between them. Per the germline V gene, CDR1 is SGHTA and CDR2 is FQGNSA. The CDR3, as DNA: TGTGCCAGCAGCTTAGGGCTTACCCAGGGAAATGAAAAACTGTTTTTT. Translation gives CASSLGLTQGNEKLFF.